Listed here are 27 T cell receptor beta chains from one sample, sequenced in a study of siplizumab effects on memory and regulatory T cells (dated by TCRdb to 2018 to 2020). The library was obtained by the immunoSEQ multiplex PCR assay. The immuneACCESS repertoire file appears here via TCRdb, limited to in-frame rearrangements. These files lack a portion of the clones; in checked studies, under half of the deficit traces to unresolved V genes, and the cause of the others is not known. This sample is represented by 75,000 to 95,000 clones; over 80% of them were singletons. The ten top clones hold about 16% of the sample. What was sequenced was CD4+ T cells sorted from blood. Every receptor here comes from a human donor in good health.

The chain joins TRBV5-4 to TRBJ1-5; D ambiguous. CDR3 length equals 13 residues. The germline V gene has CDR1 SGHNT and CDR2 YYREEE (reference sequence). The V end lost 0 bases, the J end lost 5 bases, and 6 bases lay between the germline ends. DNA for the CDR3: TGTGCCAGCAGCTTGGCTCTGGATCAGCCCCAGCATTTT. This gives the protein CASSLALDQPQHF.

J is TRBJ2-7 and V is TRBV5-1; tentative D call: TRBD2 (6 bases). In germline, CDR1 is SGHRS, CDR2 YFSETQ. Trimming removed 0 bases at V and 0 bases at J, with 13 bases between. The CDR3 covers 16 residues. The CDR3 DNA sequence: TGCGCCAGCAGCTTGGGCTCTCTAGCGCACTCCTACGAGCAGTACTTC. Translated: CASSLGSLAHSYEQYF.

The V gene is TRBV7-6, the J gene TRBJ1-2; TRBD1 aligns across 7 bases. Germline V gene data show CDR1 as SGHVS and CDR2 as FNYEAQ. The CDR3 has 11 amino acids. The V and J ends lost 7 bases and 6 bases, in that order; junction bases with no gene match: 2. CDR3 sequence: CASNRGDGYTF. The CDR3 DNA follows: TGTGCCAGCAACAGGGGCGATGGCTACACCTTC.

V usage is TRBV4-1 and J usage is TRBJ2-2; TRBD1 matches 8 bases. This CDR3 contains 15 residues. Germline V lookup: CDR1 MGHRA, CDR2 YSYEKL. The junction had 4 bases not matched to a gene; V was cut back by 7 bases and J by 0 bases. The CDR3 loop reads CASTQTGANTGELFF. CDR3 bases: TGCGCCAGCACCCAGACAGGGGCGAACACCGGGGAGCTGTTTTTT.

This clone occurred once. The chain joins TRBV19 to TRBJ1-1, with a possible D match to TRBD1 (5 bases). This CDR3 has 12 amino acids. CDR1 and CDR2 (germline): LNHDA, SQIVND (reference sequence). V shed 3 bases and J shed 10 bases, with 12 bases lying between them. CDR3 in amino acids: CASSMKGLGAFF. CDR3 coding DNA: TGTGCCAGTAGTATGAAGGGACTCGGAGCTTTCTTT.

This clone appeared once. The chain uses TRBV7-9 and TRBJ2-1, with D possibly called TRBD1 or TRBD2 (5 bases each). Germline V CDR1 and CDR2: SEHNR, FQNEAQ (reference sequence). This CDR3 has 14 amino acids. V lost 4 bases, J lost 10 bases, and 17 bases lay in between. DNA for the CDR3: TGTGCCAGCAGCTGGACAAGGAGGTTGGGAGAGCAGTTCTTC. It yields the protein CASSWTRRLGEQFF.

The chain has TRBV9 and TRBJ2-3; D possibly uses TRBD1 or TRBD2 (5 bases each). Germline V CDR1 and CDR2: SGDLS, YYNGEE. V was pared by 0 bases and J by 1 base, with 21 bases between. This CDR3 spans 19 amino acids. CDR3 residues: CASSVGLGRVVVGTDTQYF. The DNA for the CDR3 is TGTGCCAGCAGCGTAGGGCTGGGGCGGGTGGTCGTGGGCACAGATACGCAGTATTTT. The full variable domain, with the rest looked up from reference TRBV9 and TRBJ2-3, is DSGVTQTPKHLITATGQRVTLRCSPRSGDLSVYWYQQSLDQGLQFLIQYYNGEERAKGNILERFSAQQFPDLHSELNLSSLELGDSALYFCASSVGLGRVVVGTDTQYFGPGTRLTVL.

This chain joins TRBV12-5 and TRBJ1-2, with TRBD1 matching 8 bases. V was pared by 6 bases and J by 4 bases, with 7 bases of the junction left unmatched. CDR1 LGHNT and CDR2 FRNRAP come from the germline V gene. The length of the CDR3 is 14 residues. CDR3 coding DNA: TGTGCTAGTGGCCAAGGACAGGGCGCCTATGGCTACACCTTC. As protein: CASGQGQGAYGYTF.

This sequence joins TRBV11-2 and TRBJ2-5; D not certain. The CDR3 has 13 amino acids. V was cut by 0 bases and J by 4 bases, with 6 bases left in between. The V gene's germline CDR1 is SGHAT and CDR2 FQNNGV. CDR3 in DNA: TGTGCCAGCAGCTTAGAACTGTTAGAGACCCAGTACTTC. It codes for CASSLELLETQYF.

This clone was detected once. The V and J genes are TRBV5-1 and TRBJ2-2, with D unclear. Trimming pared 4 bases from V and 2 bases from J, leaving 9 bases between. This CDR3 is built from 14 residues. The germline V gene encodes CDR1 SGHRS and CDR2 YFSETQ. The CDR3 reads CASSQTGNTGELFF. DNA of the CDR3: TGCGCCAGCAGCCAGACTGGAAACACCGGGGAGCTGTTTTTT.

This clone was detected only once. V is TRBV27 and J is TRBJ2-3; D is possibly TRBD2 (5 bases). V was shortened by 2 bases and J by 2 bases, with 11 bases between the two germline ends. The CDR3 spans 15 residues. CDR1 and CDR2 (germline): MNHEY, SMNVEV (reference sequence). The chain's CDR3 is CASSLLDGLTDTQYF. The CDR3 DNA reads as TGTGCCAGCAGTTTACTTGACGGACTCACAGATACGCAGTATTTT.

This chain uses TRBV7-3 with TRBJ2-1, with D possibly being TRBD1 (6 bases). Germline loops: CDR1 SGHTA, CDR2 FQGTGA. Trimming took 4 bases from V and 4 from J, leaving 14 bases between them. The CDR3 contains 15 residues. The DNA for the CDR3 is TGTGCCAGCAGCTCGATAGACAGGTTTTACAATGAGCAGTTCTTC. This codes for CASSSIDRFYNEQFF. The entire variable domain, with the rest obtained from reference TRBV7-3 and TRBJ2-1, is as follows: GAGVSQTPSNKVTEKGKYVELRCDPISGHTALYWYRQSLGQGPEFLIYFQGTGAADDSGLPNDRFFAVRPEGSVSTLKIQRTERGDSAVYLCASSSIDRFYNEQFFGPGTRLTVL.

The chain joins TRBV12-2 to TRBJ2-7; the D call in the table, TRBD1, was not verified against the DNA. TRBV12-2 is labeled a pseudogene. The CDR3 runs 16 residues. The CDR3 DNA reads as TGTGCAAGTCGCCCCAGAAGGACAGGGGAAACCTACGAGCAGTACTTC. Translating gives CASRPRRTGETYEQYF.

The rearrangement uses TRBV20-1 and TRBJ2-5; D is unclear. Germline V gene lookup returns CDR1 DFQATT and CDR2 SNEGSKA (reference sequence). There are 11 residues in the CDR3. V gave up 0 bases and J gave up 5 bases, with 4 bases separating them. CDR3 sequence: CSARDYETQYF. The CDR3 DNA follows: TGCAGTGCTAGAGATTACGAGACCCAGTACTTC.

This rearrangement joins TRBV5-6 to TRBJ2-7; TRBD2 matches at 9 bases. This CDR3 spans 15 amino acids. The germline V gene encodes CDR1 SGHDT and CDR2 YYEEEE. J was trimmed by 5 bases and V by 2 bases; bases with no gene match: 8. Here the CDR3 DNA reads TGTGCCAGCAGCTTCCGTGGTAGCGGGAGCAACGAGCAGTACTTC. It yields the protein CASSFRGSGSNEQYF. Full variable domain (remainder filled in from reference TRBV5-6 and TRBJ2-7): DAGVTQSPTHLIKTRGQQVTLRCSPKSGHDTVSWYQQALGQGPQFIFQYYEEEERQRGNFPDRFSGHQFPNYSSELNVNALLLGDSALYLCASSFRGSGSNEQYFGPGTRLTVT.

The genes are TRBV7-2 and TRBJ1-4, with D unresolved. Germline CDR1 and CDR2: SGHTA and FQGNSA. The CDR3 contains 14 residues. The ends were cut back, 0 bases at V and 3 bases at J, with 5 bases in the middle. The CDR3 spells CASSLALANEKLFF. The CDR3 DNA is TGTGCCAGCAGCTTAGCGTTGGCTAATGAAAAACTGTTTTTT.

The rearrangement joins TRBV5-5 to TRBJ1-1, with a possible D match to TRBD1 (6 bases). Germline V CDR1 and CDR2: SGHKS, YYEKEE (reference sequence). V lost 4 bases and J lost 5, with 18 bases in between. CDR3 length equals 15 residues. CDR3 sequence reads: CASSPLRQGLTEAFF. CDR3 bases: TGTGCCAGCAGCCCCCTTCGGCAGGGGTTGACTGAAGCTTTCTTT.

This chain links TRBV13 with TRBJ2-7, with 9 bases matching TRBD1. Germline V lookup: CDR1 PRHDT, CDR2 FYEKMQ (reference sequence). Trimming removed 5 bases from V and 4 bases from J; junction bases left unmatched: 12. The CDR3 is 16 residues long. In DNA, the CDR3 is TGTGCCAGCAGCAACGCAGGTTGGGACAGGGAGTACGAGCAGTACTTC. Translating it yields CASSNAGWDREYEQYF.

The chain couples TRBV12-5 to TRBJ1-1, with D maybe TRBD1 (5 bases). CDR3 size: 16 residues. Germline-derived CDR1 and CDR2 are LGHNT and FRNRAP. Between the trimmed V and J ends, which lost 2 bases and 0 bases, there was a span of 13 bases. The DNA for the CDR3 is TGTGCTAGTGGTTTGACCCCAGGGAACTTGAACACTGAAGCTTTCTTT. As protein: CASGLTPGNLNTEAFF.

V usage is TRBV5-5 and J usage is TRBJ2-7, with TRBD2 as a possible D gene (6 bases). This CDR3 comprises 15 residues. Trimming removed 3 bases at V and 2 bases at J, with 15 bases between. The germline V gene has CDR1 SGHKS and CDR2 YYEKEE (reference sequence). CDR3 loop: CASSWPLRGTYEQYF. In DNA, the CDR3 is TGTGCCAGCAGCTGGCCCTTACGGGGGACCTACGAGCAGTACTTC.

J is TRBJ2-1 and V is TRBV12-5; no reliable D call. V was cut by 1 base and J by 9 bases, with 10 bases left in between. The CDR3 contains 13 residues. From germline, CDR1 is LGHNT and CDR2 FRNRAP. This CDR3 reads CASGLGWWGEQFF. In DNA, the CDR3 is TGTGCTAGTGGTTTGGGATGGTGGGGTGAGCAGTTCTTC.

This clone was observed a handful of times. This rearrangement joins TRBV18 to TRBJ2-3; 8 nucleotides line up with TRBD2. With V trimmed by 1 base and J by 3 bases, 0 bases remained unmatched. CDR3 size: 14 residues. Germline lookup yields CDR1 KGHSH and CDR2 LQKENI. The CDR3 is CASSPLAGTDTQYF. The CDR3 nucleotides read TGTGCCAGCTCACCACTAGCGGGAACAGATACGCAGTATTTT.

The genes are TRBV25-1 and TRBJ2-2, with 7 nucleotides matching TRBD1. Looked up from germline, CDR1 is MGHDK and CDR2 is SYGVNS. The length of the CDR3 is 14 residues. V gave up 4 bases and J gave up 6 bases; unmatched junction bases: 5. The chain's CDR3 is CASSADRASGELFF. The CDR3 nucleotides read TGTGCCAGCAGTGCCGACAGGGCATCCGGGGAGCTGTTTTTT.

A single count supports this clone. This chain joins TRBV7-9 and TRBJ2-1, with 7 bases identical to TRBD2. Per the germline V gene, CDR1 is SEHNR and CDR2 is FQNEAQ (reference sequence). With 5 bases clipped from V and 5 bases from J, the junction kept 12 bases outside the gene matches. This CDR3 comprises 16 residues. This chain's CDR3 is CASSPPRASGNNEQFF. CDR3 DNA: TGTGCCAGCAGCCCACCCCGGGCAAGCGGGAACAATGAGCAGTTCTTC. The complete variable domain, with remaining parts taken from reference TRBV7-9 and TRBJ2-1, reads DTGVSQNPRHKITKRGQNVTFRCDPISEHNRLYWYRQTLGQGPEFLTYFQNEAQLEKSRLLSDRFSAERPKGSFSTLEIQRTEQGDSAMYLCASSPPRASGNNEQFFGPGTRLTVL.

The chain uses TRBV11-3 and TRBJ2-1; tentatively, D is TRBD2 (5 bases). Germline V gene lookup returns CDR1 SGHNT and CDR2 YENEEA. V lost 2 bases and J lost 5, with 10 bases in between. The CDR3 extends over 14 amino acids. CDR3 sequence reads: CASSLRGSHNEQFF. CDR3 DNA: TGTGCCAGCAGCTTACGTGGGAGCCACAATGAGCAGTTCTTC.

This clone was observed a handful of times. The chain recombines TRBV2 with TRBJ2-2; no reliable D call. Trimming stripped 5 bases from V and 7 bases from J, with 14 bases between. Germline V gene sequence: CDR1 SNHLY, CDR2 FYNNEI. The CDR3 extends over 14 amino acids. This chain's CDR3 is CASSRTPESGELFF. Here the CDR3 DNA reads TGTGCCAGCAGTCGGACGCCCGAAAGCGGGGAGCTGTTTTTT.

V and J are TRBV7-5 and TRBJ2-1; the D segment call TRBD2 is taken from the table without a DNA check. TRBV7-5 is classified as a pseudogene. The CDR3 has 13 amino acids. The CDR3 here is CARSLGLAFEQFF. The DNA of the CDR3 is TGTGCCAGAAGCTTAGGCCTAGCTTTTGAGCAGTTCTTC.